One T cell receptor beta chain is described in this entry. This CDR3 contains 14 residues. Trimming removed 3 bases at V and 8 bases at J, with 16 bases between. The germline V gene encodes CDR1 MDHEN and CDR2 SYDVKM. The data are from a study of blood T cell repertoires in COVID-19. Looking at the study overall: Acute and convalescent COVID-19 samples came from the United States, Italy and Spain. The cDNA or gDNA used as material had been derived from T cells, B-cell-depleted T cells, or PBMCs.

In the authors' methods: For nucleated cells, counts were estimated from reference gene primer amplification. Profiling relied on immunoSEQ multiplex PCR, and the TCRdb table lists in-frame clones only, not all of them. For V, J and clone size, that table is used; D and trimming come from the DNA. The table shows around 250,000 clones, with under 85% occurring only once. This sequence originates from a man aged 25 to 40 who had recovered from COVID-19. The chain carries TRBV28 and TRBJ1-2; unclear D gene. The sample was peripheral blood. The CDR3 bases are TGTGCCAGCAGTTTGGTAGGAAGAGGGCGCGGCTACACCTTC. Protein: CASSLVGRGRGYTF.